Given below is one T cell receptor beta chain in context. This sample is drawn from a study of T cell changes during pregnancy in multiple sclerosis. Sequencing was performed with immunoSEQ multiplex PCR; in TCRdb, only in-frame clones are kept and a portion is missing. The sample consists of approximately 41,000 clones, just under 95% of them appearing once. The germline V gene encodes CDR1 LGHNA and CDR2 YSLEER. The CDR3 has 13 residues. V gave up 8 bases and J gave up 13 bases, with 20 bases separating them. The material sequenced was CD4+ T cells from peripheral blood mononuclear cells, taken in the first trimester of pregnancy. The rearrangement joins TRBV4-3 to TRBJ1-4; D call uncertain. This TCR was sampled from a female donor with multiple sclerosis, enrolled in a pregnancy study. CDR3 amino acids: CASGGGHGVGLFF. CDR3 DNA sequence: TGCGCCAGCGGCGGTGGTCACGGGGTAGGACTGTTTTTT.